The entry that follows covers one T cell receptor beta chain sequence. This specimen comes from a study of technical replicates of blood from several donors. Libraries were prepared by immunoSEQ multiplex PCR; TCRdb keeps only in-frame clonotypes and omits some of them. The data show about 15,000 clones, with approximately 87% seen just once and 10% to 15% held by the top ten. Germline V lookup: CDR1 WSHSY, CDR2 SAAADI. CDR3 length: 17 residues. V shed 0 bases and J 7 bases; nucleotides not matched to a gene: 6. The sequence derives from a human donor in good health. V gene TRBV10-2 combines with J gene TRBJ2-3; 14 bases fit TRBD2. The sample taken for sequencing was PBMCs. CDR3 region: CASSESSGTSGSNTQYF. Written as DNA, the CDR3 is TGCGCCAGCAGTGAGTCGAGTGGGACTAGCGGGAGTAATACGCAGTATTTT.